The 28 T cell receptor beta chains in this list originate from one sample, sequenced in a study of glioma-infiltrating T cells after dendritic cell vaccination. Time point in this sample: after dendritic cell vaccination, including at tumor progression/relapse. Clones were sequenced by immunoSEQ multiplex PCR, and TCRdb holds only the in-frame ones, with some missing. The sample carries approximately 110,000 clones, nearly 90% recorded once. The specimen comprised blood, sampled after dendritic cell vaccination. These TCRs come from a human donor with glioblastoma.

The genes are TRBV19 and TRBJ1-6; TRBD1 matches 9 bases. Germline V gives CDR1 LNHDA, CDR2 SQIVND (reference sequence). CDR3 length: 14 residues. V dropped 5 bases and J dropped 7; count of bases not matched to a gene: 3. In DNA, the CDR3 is TGTGCCAGTAGTGCTGGGACAGGGAATTCACCCCTCCACTTT. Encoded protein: CASSAGTGNSPLHF.

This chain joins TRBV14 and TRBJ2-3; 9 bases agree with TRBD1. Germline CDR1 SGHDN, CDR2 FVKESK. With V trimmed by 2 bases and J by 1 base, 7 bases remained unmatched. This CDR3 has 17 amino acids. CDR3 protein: CASSQLPRDRGTDTQYF. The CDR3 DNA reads TGTGCCAGCAGCCAACTTCCCCGGGACAGGGGCACAGATACGCAGTATTTT. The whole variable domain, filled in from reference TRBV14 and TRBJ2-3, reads EAGVTQFPSHSVIEKGQTVTLRCDPISGHDNLYWYRRVMGKEIKFLLHFVKESKQDESGMPNNRFLAERTGGTYSTLKVQPAELEDSGVYFCASSQLPRDRGTDTQYFGPGTRLTVL.

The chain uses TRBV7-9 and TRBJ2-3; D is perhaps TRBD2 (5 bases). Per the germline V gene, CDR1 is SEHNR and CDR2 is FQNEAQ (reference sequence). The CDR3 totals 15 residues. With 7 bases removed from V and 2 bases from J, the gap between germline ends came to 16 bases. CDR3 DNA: TGTGCCAGCATCCCGACTAATGACCACACAGATACGCAGTATTTT. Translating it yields CASIPTNDHTDTQYF.

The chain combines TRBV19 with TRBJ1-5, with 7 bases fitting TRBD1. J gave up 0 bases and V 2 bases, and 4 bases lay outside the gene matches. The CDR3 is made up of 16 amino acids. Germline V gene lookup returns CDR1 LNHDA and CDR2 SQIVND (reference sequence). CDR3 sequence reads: CASSIPDRYSNQPQHF. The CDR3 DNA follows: TGTGCCAGTAGTATACCGGACAGGTATAGCAATCAGCCCCAGCATTTT.

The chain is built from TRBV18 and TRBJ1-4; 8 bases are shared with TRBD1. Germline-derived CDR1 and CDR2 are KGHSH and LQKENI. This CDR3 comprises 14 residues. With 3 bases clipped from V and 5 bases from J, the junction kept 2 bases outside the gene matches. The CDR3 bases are TGTGCCAGCTCACCGGACAGGGACAATGAAAAACTGTTTTTT. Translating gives CASSPDRDNEKLFF.

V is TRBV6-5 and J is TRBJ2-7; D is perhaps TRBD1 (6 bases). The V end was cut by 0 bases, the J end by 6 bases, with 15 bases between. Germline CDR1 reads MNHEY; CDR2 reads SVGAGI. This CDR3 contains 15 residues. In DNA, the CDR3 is TGTGCCAGCAGTTACTCGGGGGCCAGGCAGGGCGAGCAGTACTTC. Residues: CASSYSGARQGEQYF.

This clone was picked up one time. Here the CDR3 DNA reads TGTGCCAGCAGCCCCGTTGTGGGGGCGAACACTGAAGCTTTCTTT. Amino acids: CASSPVVGANTEAFF. The chain combines TRBV5-4 with TRBJ1-1; tentatively, D is TRBD1 (6 bases). The germline V gene has CDR1 SGHNT and CDR2 YYREEE (reference sequence). The V end was cut by 4 bases, the J end by 1 base, with 14 bases between. The CDR3 length is 15 residues.

The CDR3 DNA follows: TGTGCCAGCAGTTATCCAGGGGGAGGTAGCAATCAGCCCCAGCATTTT. It codes for CASSYPGGGSNQPQHF. The chain joins TRBV6-6 to TRBJ1-5; 7 nucleotides match TRBD1. Trimming at V came to 3 bases and at J to 0 bases, leaving 5 bases not matched to a gene. The CDR3 has 16 residues. CDR1 is MNHNY and CDR2 is SVGAGI in the germline V gene (reference sequence).

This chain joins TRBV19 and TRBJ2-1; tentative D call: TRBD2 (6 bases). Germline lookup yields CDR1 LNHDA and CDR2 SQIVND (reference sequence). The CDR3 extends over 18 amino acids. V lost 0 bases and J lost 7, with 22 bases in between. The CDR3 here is CASSIDRGGSGDGNEQFF. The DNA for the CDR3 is TGTGCCAGTAGTATAGATCGTGGCGGTAGCGGAGACGGGAATGAGCAGTTCTTC.

The CDR3 sequence: CASSKTGGNSPLHF. CDR3 coding DNA: TGTGCCAGCAGCAAGACAGGGGGCAATTCACCCCTCCACTTT. The gene calls are TRBV7-6 and TRBJ1-6; 10 bases align to TRBD1. Trimming cost V 5 bases and J 7 bases; bases outside gene matches: 2. The germline CDR1 and CDR2 sequences are SGHVS and FNYEAQ. The CDR3 covers 14 residues.

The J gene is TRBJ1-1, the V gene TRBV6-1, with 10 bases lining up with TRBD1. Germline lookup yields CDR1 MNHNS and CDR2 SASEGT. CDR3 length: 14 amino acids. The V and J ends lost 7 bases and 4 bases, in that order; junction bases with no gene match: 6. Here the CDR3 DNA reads TGTGCCAGCAACCCGACAGGGGGCGTCACTGAAGCTTTCTTT. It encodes CASNPTGGVTEAFF.

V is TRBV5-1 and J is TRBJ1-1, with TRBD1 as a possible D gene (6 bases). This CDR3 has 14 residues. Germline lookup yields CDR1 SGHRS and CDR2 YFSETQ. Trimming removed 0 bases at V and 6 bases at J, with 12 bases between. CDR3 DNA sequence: TGCGCCAGCAGCTTGGTACTTTCAGGGGCTGAAGCTTTCTTT. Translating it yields CASSLVLSGAEAFF.

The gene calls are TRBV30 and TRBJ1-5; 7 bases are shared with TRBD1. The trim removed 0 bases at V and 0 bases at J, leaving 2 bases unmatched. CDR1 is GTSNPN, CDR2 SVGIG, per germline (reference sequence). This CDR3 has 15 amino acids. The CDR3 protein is CAWSVGGHSNQPQHF. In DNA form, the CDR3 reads TGTGCCTGGAGTGTAGGGGGCCATAGCAATCAGCCCCAGCATTTT.

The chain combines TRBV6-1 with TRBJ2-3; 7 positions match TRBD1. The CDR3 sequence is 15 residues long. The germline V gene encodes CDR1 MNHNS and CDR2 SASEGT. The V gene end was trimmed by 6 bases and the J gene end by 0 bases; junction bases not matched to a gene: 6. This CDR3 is CASSIGTASTDTQYF. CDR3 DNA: TGTGCCAGCAGCATAGGGACAGCCAGCACAGATACGCAGTATTTT.

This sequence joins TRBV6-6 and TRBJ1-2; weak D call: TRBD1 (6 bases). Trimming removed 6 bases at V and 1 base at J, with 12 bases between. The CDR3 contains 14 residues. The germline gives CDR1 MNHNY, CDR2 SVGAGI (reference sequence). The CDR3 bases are TGTGCCAGCAGCAACCCGGACAGTAACTATGGCTACACCTTC. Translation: CASSNPDSNYGYTF.

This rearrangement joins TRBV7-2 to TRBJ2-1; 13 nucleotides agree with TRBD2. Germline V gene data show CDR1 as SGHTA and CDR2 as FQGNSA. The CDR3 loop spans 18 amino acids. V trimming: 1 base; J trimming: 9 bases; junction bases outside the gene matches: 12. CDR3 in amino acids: CASSLGTSGRRLGVEQFF. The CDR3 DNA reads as TGTGCCAGCAGCTTAGGGACTAGCGGGAGAAGATTGGGGGTTGAGCAGTTCTTC.

In nucleotides, the CDR3 is TGTGCCAGCAGTTACCCGACAGAGTTAGAGAACACTGAAGCTTTCTTT. This gives the protein CASSYPTELENTEAFF. The gene calls are TRBV6-6 and TRBJ1-1, with D possibly matching TRBD1 (5 bases). The V end was cut by 2 bases, the J end by 1 base, with 14 bases between. This CDR3 has 16 amino acids. CDR1 MNHNY and CDR2 SVGAGI come from the germline V gene (reference sequence).

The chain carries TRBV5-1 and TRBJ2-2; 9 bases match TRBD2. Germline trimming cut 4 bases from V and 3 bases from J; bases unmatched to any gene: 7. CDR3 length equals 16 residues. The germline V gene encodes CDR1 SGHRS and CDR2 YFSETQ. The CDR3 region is CASSPRAGGDTGELFF. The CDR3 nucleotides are TGCGCCAGCAGCCCCAGGGCGGGAGGGGACACCGGGGAGCTGTTTTTT.

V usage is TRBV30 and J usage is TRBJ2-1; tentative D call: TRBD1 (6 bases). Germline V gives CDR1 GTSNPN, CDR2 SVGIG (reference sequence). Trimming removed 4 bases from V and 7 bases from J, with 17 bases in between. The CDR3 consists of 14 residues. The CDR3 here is CAWTGPSRGNEQFF. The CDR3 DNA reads TGTGCCTGGACGGGACCCTCTAGGGGGAATGAGCAGTTCTTC.

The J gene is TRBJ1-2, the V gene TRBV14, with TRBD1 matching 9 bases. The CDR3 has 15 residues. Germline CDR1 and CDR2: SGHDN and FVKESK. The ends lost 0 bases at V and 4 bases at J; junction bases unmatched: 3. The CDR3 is CASSQEQGAGYGYTF. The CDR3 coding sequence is TGTGCCAGCAGCCAAGAACAGGGGGCCGGCTATGGCTACACCTTC.

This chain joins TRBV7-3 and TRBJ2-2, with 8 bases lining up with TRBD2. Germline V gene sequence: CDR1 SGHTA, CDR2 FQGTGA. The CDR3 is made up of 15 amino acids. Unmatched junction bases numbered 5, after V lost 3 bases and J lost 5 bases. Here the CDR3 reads CASSLAGGKTGELFF. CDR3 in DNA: TGTGCCAGCAGCTTGGCGGGGGGCAAAACCGGGGAGCTGTTTTTT.

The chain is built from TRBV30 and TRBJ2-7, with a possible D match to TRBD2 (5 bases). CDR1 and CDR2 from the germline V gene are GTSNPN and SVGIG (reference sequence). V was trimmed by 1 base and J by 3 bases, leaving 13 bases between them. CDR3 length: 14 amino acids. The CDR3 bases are TGTGCCTGGAGTGCATCGTTCGGGAACTACGAGCAGTACTTC. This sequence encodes CAWSASFGNYEQYF.

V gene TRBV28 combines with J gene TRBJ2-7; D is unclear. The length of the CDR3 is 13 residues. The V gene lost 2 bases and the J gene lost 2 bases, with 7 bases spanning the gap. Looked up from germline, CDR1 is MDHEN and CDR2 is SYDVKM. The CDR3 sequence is CASSLKPTYEQYF. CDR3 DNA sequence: TGTGCCAGCAGTTTAAAGCCCACCTACGAGCAGTACTTC.

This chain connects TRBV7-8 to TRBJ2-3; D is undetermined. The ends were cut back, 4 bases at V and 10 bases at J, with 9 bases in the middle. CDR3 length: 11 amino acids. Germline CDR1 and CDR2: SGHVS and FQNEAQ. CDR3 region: CASSSHSSQYF. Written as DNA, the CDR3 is TGTGCCAGCAGCTCGCACTCGTCGCAGTATTTT. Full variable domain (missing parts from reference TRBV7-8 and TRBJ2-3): GAGVSQSPRYKVAKRGQDVALRCDPISGHVSLFWYQQALGQGPEFLTYFQNEAQLDKSGLPSDRFFAERPEGSVSTLKIQRTQQEDSAVYLCASSSHSSQYFGPGTRLTVL.

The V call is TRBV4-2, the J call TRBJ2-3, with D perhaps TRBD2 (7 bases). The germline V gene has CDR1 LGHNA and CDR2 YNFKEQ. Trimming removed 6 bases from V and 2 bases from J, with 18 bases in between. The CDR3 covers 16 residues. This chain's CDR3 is CASRSGGGGDTDTQYF. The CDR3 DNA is TGTGCCAGCAGGTCCGGGGGCGGGGGTGACACAGATACGCAGTATTTT.

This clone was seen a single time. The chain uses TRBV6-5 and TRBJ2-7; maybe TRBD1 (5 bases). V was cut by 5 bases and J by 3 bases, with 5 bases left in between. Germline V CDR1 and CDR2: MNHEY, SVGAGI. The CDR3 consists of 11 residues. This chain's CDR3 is CASSDSYEQYF. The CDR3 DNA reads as TGTGCCAGCAGTGACAGCTACGAGCAGTACTTC.

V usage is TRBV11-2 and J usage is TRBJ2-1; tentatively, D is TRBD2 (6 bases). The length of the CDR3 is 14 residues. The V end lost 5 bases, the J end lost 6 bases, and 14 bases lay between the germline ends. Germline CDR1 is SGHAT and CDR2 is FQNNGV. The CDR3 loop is CASSETRFGNEQFF. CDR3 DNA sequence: TGTGCCAGCAGCGAGACTAGGTTCGGCAATGAGCAGTTCTTC.

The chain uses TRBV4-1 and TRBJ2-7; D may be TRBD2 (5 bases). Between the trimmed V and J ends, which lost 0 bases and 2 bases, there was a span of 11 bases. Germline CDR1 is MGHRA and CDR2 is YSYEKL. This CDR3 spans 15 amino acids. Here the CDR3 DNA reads TGCGCCAGCAGCCAAGAGTTGCGGGTGGCCTACGAGCAGTACTTC. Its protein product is CASSQELRVAYEQYF.